This T cell receptor beta chain was sequenced for a study of regulatory T cells in long-lasting Graves disease. This clonotype was seen repeatedly, ten times or more. Its matching antigen is unknown. Study observations and caveats: Persistent patients had a count of shared public clonotypes (around 2,700) that exceeded that of new patients (approximately 920). TRBV28, TRBJ1-2 and TRBJ2-5 were favored in persistent disease.

Both iRepertoire HTBI primers and Arm-PCR of CDR3 regions were used to build the TCR beta libraries. TCRdb itself ran the multiplex PCR reads through MiXCR, one entry per CDR3 protein. The table includes roughly 450,000 distinct CDR3 sequences, around 21% detected once. The CDR3 loop spans 13 amino acids. Trimming removed 2 bases from V and 4 bases from J, with 6 bases in between. Time point: persistent/refractory GD, antithyroid drugs over 5 years with positive TRAb. PBMC RNA served as the TCR library source. This receptor was identified in a female donor with Graves disease. The V gene is TRBV12-3 or TRBV12-4, the J gene TRBJ1-5, with D unresolved. The sample was peripheral blood mononuclear cells (PBMCs), taken when the disease was refractory, from a patient treated with antithyroid drugs. The CDR3 loop is CASSLNGNQPQHF. CDR3 sequence (DNA): TGTGCCAGCAGTTTAAACGGGAATCAGCCCCAGCATTTT.